This T cell receptor beta chain was documented in a study of T cell responses to AZD1222 COVID-19 vaccine. Points from the study as a whole: The donor cohort was predominantly white British with a female majority, and clonal diversity may have been underestimated. Elevations in Spike-specific TCR breadth and depth followed administration of two AZD1222 doses. Reportedly, nearly half the spike-specific TCRs target unmutated variant regions.

Per germline, CDR1 SGHRS and CDR2 YFSETQ. This CDR3 is 15 amino acids long. Trimming cost V 2 bases and J 0 bases, with 9 bases left between them. A remark on this clone: The antigen is unknown.

TCRdb's copy holds only in-frame clones and misses some; the assay was immunoSEQ multiplex PCR. Of over 100,000 clones listed, almost 85% were seen once; the top ten hold more than 7.5%. The clonotype originates from an adult who received the MenACWY meningococcal vaccine as a control. The specimen was peripheral blood, collected 28 days after the second dose of the MenACWY control vaccine. The chain links TRBV5-1 to TRBJ2-1; the D gene is possibly TRBD2 (6 bases). CDR3 sequence (DNA): TGCGCCAGCAGCTTCGGGGGAGGCTCCTACAATGAGCAGTTCTTC. Translated, it gives CASSFGGGSYNEQFF.